One TCR beta chain is described in this entry. The data were taken from a study of Ad26.COV2.S vaccination and SARS-CoV-2 variants. Sample treatment: 15 to 20 received Ad26.COV2.S at low or high dose, single or two shots; a few received placebo; per-sample allocation not given. Specimen acquisition occurred on day 63 following the initial vaccine or placebo injection. Sequencing was performed with immunoSEQ multiplex PCR; in TCRdb, only in-frame clones are kept and a portion is missing. Of around 420,000 clones listed, roughly 90% are singletons. With 0 bases removed from V and 7 bases from J, the gap between germline ends came to 13 bases. The CDR3 runs 15 residues. The germline V gene encodes CDR1 MGHRA and CDR2 YSYEKL.

J is TRBJ1-5 and V is TRBV4-1; perhaps TRBD1 as D (6 bases). The clonotype was recovered from a person between 18 and 65 years old who received the Ad26.COV2.S COVID-19 vaccine or a placebo. Sequencing was performed on peripheral blood, taken in a trial of Ad26.COV2.S vaccine versus placebo. The CDR3, as DNA: TGCGCCAGCAGCCAAGATTTGGGGGCTGGACAGCCCCAGCATTTT. Translated, it gives CASSQDLGAGQPQHF.